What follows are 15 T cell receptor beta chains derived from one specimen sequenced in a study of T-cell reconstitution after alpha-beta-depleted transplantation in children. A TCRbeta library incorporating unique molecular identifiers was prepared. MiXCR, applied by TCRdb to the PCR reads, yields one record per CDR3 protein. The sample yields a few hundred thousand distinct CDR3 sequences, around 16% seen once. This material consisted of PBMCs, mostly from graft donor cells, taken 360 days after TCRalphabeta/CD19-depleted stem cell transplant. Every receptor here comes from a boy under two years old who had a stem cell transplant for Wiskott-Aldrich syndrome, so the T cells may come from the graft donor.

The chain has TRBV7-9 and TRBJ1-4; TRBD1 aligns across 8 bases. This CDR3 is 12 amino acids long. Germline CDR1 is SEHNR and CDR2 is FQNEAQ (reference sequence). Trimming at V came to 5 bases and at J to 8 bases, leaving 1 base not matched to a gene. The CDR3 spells CASSRTGEKLFF. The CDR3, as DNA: TGTGCCAGCAGCCGGACAGGGGAAAAACTGTTTTTT.

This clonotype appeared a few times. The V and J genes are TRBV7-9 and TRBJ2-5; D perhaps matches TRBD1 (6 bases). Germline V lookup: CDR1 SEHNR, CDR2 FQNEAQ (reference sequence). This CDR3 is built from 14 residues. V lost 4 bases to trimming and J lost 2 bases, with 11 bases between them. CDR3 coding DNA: TGTGCCAGCAGCTCCCGAGGACAGCAAGAGACCCAGTACTTC. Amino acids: CASSSRGQQETQYF.

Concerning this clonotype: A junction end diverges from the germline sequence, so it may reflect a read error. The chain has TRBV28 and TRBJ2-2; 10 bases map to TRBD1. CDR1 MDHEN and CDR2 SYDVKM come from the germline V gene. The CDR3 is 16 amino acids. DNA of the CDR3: TGTGCCAGCAGTTTGACCGGGACAGGGGACACCGGGAAGCTGTTTTTT. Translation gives CASSLTGTGDTGKLFF.

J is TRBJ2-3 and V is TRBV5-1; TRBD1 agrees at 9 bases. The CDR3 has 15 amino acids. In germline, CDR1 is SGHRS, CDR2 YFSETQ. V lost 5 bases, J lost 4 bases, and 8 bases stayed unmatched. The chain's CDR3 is CASSPPGQGPDTQYF. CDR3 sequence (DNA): TGCGCCAGCAGTCCCCCGGGACAGGGACCAGATACGCAGTATTTT.

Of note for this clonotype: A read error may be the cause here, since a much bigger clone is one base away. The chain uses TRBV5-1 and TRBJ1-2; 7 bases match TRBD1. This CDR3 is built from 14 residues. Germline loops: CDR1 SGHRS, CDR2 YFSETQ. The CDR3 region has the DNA TGCGCCAGCAGCTATAAGGGGGCTGTGGATGGCTTCACCTTC. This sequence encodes CASSYKGAVDGFTF.

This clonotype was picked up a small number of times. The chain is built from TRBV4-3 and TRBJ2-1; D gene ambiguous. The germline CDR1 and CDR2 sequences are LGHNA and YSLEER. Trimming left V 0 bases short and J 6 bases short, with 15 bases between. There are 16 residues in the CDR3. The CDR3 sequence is CASSQDWLLKSNEQFF. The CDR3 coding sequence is TGCGCCAGCAGCCAAGATTGGTTGCTGAAAAGCAATGAGCAGTTCTTC.

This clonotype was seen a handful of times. The CDR3 loop reads CASSASSTDTQYF. CDR3 in DNA: TGCGCCAGCAGCGCCTCTAGTACAGATACGCAGTATTTT. The chain is built from TRBV5-1 and TRBJ2-3; no reliable D call. The V end lost 4 bases, the J end lost 3 bases, and 9 bases lay between the germline ends. The CDR3 spans 13 residues. Germline assignment: CDR1 SGHRS and CDR2 YFSETQ.

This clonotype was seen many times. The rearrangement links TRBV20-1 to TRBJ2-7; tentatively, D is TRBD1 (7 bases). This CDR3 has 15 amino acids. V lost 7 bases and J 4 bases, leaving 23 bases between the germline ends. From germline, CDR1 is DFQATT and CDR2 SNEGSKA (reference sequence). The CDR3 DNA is TGCAGTGTCGGGTACGGCAGGGGGGCACGATACGAGCAGTACTTC. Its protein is CSVGYGRGARYEQYF.

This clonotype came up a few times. The CDR3 coding sequence is TGTGCCAGCAGTTTCGCAAGGAAGACAGGGTGGGATCAGTACCAAGAGACCCAGTACTTC. Amino acid sequence: CASSFARKTGWDQYQETQYF. The rearrangement links TRBV12-3 or TRBV12-4 to TRBJ2-5, with TRBD1 identical over 7 bases. The CDR3 covers 20 residues. Trimming at V came to 3 bases and at J to 0 bases, leaving 19 bases not matched to a gene.

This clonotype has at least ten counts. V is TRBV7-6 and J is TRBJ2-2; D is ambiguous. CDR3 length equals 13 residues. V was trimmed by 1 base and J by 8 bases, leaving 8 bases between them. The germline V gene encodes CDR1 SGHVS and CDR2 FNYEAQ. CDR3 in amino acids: CASSLGTLGELFF. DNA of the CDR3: TGTGCCAGCAGCTTAGGGACCTTGGGGGAGCTGTTTTTT. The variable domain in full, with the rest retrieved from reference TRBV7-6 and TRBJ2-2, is GAGVSQSPRYKVTKRGQDVALRCDPISGHVSLYWYRQALGQGPEFLTYFNYEAQQDKSGLPNDRFSAERPEGSISTLTIQRTEQRDSAMYRCASSLGTLGELFFGEGSRLTVL.

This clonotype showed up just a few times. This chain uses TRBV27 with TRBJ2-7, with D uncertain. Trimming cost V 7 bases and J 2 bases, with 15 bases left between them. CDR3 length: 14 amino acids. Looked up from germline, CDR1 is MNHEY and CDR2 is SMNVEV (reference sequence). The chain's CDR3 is CASIGPLPPYEQYF. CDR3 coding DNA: TGTGCCAGCATTGGTCCTCTACCACCCTACGAGCAGTACTTC.

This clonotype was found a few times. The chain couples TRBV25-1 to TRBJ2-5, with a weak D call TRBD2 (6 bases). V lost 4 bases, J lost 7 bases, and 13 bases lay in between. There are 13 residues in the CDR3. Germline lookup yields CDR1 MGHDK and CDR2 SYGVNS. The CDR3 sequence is CASSAGARGTQYF. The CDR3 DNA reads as TGTGCCAGCAGTGCCGGGGCGCGGGGGACCCAGTACTTC. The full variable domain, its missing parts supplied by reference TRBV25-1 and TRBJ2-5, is EADIYQTPRYLVIGTGKKITLECSQTMGHDKMYWYQQDPGMELHLIHYSYGVNSTEKGDLSSESTVSRIRTEHFPLTLESARPSHTSQYLCASSAGARGTQYFGPGTRLLVL.

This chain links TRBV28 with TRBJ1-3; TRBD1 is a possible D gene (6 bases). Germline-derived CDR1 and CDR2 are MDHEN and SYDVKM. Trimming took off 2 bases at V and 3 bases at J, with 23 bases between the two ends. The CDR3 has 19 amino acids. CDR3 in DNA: TGTGCCAGCAGTTTAATCTCCCCGGACAGCTTTCTTCTTGGAAACACCATATATTTT. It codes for CASSLISPDSFLLGNTIYF.

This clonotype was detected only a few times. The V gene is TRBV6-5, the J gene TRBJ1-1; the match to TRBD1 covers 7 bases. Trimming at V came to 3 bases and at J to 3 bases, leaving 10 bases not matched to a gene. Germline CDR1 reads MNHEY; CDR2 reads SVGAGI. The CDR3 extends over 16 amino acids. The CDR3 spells CASSYLIGTEHTEAFF. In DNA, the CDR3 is TGTGCCAGCAGTTATTTGATCGGGACAGAGCACACTGAAGCTTTCTTT.

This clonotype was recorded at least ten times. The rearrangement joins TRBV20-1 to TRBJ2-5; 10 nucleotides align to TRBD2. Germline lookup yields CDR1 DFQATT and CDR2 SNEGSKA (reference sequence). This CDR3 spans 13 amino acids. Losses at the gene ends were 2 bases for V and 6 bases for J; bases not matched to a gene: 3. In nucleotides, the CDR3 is TGCAGTGCTAGACTAGCGGGAGTAAAGACCCAGTACTTC. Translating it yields CSARLAGVKTQYF.